This T cell receptor (beta chain) was sequenced during a study of blood T cell repertoires in COVID-19. For the study at large: In each case, the material was cDNA or gDNA derived from T cells, B-cell-depleted T cells, or PBMCs.

V lost 8 bases to trimming and J lost 0 bases; unmatched junction nucleotides: 14. This CDR3 region has 17 residues. Germline V lookup: CDR1 LGHNA, CDR2 YNFKEQ. Study processing details: Scientists estimated how many nucleated cells there were by amplifying reference gene primers. The table came from immunoSEQ multiplex PCR; TCRdb's copy has only in-frame clones and leaves some out. V, J and clone size were drawn from that table, and D and trimming were deduced from the DNA. Here the sample spans about 250,000 clones, roughly 80% being singletons. The specimen was peripheral blood. The chain carries TRBV4-2 and TRBJ2-5; 8 bases fit TRBD2. This TCR derives from an elderly woman with acute or convalescent COVID-19. The CDR3 loop is CASSPRPGGDYQETQYF. CDR3 coding DNA: TGTGCCAGCTCCCCGAGGCCCGGGGGGGATTACCAAGAGACCCAGTACTTC.